This paragraph covers one TCR beta chain sequence. Its antigen is currently not known. No base-level quality is on record; no much larger clone is a single base apart. Each donor gave one peripheral blood draw, averaging approximately 110 mL, which was collected into heparinised tubes. A BD FACSAria II was used to sort naive, central memory, regulatory and stem cell-like memory CD4+ T cells with a panel that included CD45RO, CCR7, CD25, CD127, CD95 and CD27. Purity was above 95% for every sorted population. PBMCs were isolated immediately by Lymphoprep density gradient centrifugation and stained directly without culture. Samples were stained and sorted in pairs, with one healthy donor and one patient per experiment, so that batch effects were minimized. The data derive from a study of beta chain features in type 1 diabetes (dated by TCRdb to 2017 to 2018). About the full investigation: No differences in mean age, gender distribution, total cell number or subset yield were found between patients and healthy donors. Across all samples, roughly 110,000,000 sorted cells were examined, and cell number per subset correlated strongly with RNA yield. In the study, TCRB repertoires of sorted circulating CD4+ T cell subsets from recently diagnosed type 1 diabetes patients were compared with those of matched healthy donors. Regulatory and stem cell-like memory subsets were isolated from only 8 patients and roughly 8 healthy donors, whereas naive and central memory subsets came from all 30 or so donors. Points the paper makes about the study in general: Because cDNA rather than genomic DNA was sequenced, highly expressing activated cells could have been over-represented, although no difference in activation and CD3 levels was found between groups. In all four CD4+ subsets, TCRB CDR3 length was moderately but significantly shorter in type 1 diabetes patients. Because small numbers of individuals were included in the HLA sub-analyses, any influence of HLA type on TCRB rearrangement was left unresolved. Naive, central memory and regulatory TCRB repertoires appeared more similar among patients than among healthy donors. Fewer insertions and more nucleotide deletions at VDJ recombination sites were observed in patients with type 1 diabetes, implying thymic rearrangement abnormalities. PCR may preferentially amplify shorter templates, but because patient and control samples were amplified and corrected together, any resulting skew would affect both groups equally.

The entire amount of isolated RNA was reverse transcribed using the High Capacity cDNA Reverse Transcription Kit, so the sequenced TCRB transcripts were expressed ones. Deep immunoSEQ sequencing was performed on naive, central memory and regulatory T cell samples, with an average of around 3.4 million total reads per sample. Sorted cells were lysed in RLT buffer, and RNA was extracted using DNase-treated RNeasy Micro or Mini kits according to cell number. To prevent cross-contamination, each cell subset was processed individually, whereas patient and healthy donor samples were processed jointly. TCRB sequences were amplified from cDNA with the immunoSEQ multiplex PCR, producing 87-bp fragments spanning the CDR3 region. Sequencing of the amplicons was performed on the Illumina HiSeq platform. The study's own analysis went as follows. PCR bias was corrected computationally using synthetic template baselines, and reads within Hamming distance 2 were collapsed, with unmergeable singletons discarded. Reads were aligned to IMGT to assign V, D and J genes, CDR3 length, and insertions or deletions at six rearrangement sites. Within each subset, clonotype counts were normalized to sorted cell number, and only after that were true diversity and Gini coefficients computed with the tcR R package. Repertoire sharing was quantified using the overlap coefficient calculated on TCRB nucleotide sequences. Out-of-frame TCRB sequences from naive cells were analyzed to stand in for the pre-selection repertoire. TCRdb retrieved this table from immuneACCESS and kept in-frame rearrangements only. Not all clones are present; in checked studies, unresolved V genes account for under half, and no reason is known for the remainder. The DNA gave D and trimming, while V, J and clone size come from that table. This sample has about 230,000 clones in its table, and about a sixth of those were observed once. The top ten hold 0.07% to 0.095% of the sample.

The germline V gene sets CDR1 to ENHRY and CDR2 to SYGVKD. V is trimmed back by 0 bases and J by 13 bases, and the junction contains 6 bases that no gene match accounts for. From the cysteine through the phenylalanine, the CDR3 covers 13 amino acids. Solely the CDR3 DNA is kept, with 39 bases framed from the first base. The V and J genes are TRBV10-3 and TRBJ2-5, with TRBD1 identical over 9 junction bases. Sequencing was performed on naive CD4+ T cells from blood. The cell subset or site label corresponds to: true naive CD4+ T cells. This sequence originates from a young man with type 1 diabetes. The base sequence is TGTGCCATCAGTGAGTCGAACAGGGGGCTCCCGTACTTC. It codes for CAISESNRGLPYF.